The 6 T cell receptor beta chains below all came from one sample that was sequenced in a study of T cell responses to AZD1222 COVID-19 vaccine. Sequenced by immunoSEQ multiplex PCR; TCRdb stores in-frame clones only, minus some. The sample has about 130,000 clones, just over 90% seen once. Sequences were derived from peripheral blood, sampled 28 days after the second AZD1222 dose. The receptors shown here come from an adult who received the AZD1222 COVID-19 vaccine.

The chain carries TRBV28 and TRBJ1-2; D is undetermined. The CDR3 totals 11 residues. CDR1 is MDHEN and CDR2 is SYDVKM in the germline V gene. V gave up 3 bases and J gave up 7 bases, with 6 bases separating them. CDR3: CASSFSFGYTF. The CDR3 nucleotides are TGTGCCAGCAGTTTTTCCTTTGGCTACACCTTC.

The rearrangement uses TRBV18 and TRBJ2-7; no clear D gene. The CDR3 has 14 residues. Germline CDR1 KGHSH, CDR2 LQKENI. The V end was cut by 3 bases, the J end by 3 bases, with 12 bases between. The CDR3, as DNA: TGTGCCAGCTCACCTTCTGGAGTCGGCTACGAGCAGTACTTC. Amino acids: CASSPSGVGYEQYF.

The chain employs TRBV6-5 and TRBJ2-4, with D possibly TRBD1 on 5 matching bases. Germline CDR1 MNHEY, CDR2 SVGAGI. The CDR3 consists of 14 residues. V was pared by 6 bases and J by 4 bases, with 13 bases between. The CDR3 bases are TGTGCCAGCAGCCCCCTGGACATAAAAAACATTCAGTACTTC. Protein sequence: CASSPLDIKNIQYF.

The chain carries TRBV6-5 and TRBJ2-5; D unresolved. The CDR3 is 12 amino acids. V shed 6 bases and J shed 1 base, with 6 bases lying between them. Germline lookup yields CDR1 MNHEY and CDR2 SVGAGI. This CDR3 is CASSKTQETQYF. The CDR3 coding sequence is TGTGCCAGCAGCAAAACCCAAGAGACCCAGTACTTC.

The CDR3 nucleotides are TGTGCCAGCAAACCATCCTTCACAGATACGCAGTATTTT. Its translation is CASKPSFTDTQYF. The V and J genes are TRBV28 and TRBJ2-3; no definite D call. CDR3 length: 13 amino acids. V lost 7 bases and J 2 bases, leaving 10 bases between the germline ends. Germline lookup yields CDR1 MDHEN and CDR2 SYDVKM.

This clone is a singleton in its sample. The chain has TRBV5-4 and TRBJ2-7; 8 bases line up with TRBD2. The germline gives CDR1 SGHNT, CDR2 YYREEE (reference sequence). The ends lost 4 bases at V and 1 base at J; junction bases unmatched: 7. The CDR3 totals 15 residues. The CDR3 here is CASSHSGSLSYEQYF. The DNA of the CDR3 is TGTGCCAGCAGCCACAGCGGGAGCTTGTCCTACGAGCAGTACTTC.